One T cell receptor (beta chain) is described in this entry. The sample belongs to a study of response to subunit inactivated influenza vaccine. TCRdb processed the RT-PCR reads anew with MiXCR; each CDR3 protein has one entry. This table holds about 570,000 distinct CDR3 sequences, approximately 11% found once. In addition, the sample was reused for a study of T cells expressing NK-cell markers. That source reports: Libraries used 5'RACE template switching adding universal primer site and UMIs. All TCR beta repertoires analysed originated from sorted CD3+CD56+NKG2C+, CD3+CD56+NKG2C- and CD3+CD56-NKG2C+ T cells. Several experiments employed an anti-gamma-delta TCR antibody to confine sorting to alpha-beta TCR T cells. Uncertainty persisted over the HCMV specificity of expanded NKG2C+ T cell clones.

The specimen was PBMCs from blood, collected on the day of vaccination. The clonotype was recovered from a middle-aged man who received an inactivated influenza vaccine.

CDR3 sequence: CASSLEPGIIGETQYF. DNA of the CDR3: TGTGCCAGCAGCTTAGAACCCGGGATTATCGGAGAGACCCAGTACTTC. The gene calls are TRBV7-9 and TRBJ2-5; D may be TRBD2 (5 bases). Germline V gene data show CDR1 as SEHNR and CDR2 as FQNEAQ (reference sequence). The CDR3 totals 16 residues. The V gene lost 1 base and the J gene lost 4 bases, with 16 bases spanning the gap. Full variable domain (outside the CDR3, taken from reference TRBV7-9 and TRBJ2-5): DTGVSQNPRHKITKRGQNVTFRCDPISEHNRLYWYRQTLGQGPEFLTYFQNEAQLEKSRLLSDRFSAERPKGSFSTLEIQRTEQGDSAMYLCASSLEPGIIGETQYFGPGTRLLVL.